The clone carrying this T cell receptor (beta chain) was observed a handful of times. Its specificity is not known. TCRdb used MiXCR to reprocess the reads, holding one entry per CDR3 protein. Of under 850,000 distinct CDR3 sequences in the sample, approximately 40% were seen once. This entry comes from a study of T cell repertoires in cytomegalovirus infection. The study, taken as a whole, reports: In two of eight donors, the top clonotype was HLA-C-restricted CMV-specific. Totalled public TCR beta family frequency picked out people who carried CMV plus the relevant HLA.

The CDR3 has 13 amino acids. The V gene lost 10 bases and the J gene lost 4 bases, with 17 bases spanning the gap. CDR1 is MNHEY, CDR2 SMNVEV, per germline (reference sequence). The genes are TRBV27 and TRBJ2-7; D remains unclear. The receptor was derived from a human donor in good health (CMV status not recorded). Some clones in this sample may be carry-over from other donors' samples. Sequences were obtained from PBMCs. The CDR3 protein is CATALGSAYEQYF. Here the CDR3 DNA reads TGTGCCACCGCGCTGGGCTCAGCGTACGAGCAGTACTTC.